This T cell receptor beta chain was identified in a study of blood T cell repertoires in COVID-19. Study-level information: In each case, the material was cDNA or gDNA derived from T cells, B-cell-depleted T cells, or PBMCs.

The method was immunoSEQ multiplex PCR; TCRdb's version includes in-frame clones alone and lacks a portion of them. The sample has fewer than 150,000 clones, 80% to 90% seen once. The source of this sequence is a man between 65 and 80 years old who had recovered from COVID-19. Source material: peripheral blood.

CDR3 protein: CAIKGGESNYGYTF. The CDR3 nucleotides are TGTGCCATCAAAGGGGGGGAATCTAACTATGGCTACACCTTC. The chain has TRBV10-3 and TRBJ1-2; TRBD1 is a possible D gene (6 bases). The length of the CDR3 is 14 residues. Germline V lookup: CDR1 ENHRY, CDR2 SYGVKD. V was pared by 7 bases and J by 0 bases, with 12 bases between.